Shown below are 5 T cell receptor beta chains from a single sample sequenced in a study of cytomegalovirus exposure and HLA in healthy donors. The PCR used 60 Vbeta and 13 Jbeta primers. Sequencing was performed with immunoSEQ multiplex PCR; in TCRdb, only in-frame clones are kept and a portion is missing. The sample totals tens of thousands of clones. The sample consisted of PBMCs. Receptors were obtained from a man aged 45-60 years in good health and CMV-seropositive.

This sequence joins TRBV29-1 and TRBJ2-1, with 12 bases matching TRBD2. Unmatched junction bases numbered 2, after V lost 4 bases and J lost 4 bases. CDR1 and CDR2 (germline): SQVTM, ANQGSEA. CDR3 length: 14 amino acids. The CDR3 protein is CSVVGTSGYNEQFF. DNA for the CDR3: TGCAGCGTTGTGGGGACTAGCGGGTACAATGAGCAGTTCTTC.

The rearrangement joins TRBV4-2 to TRBJ1-4, with D maybe TRBD1 (6 bases). CDR1 LGHNA and CDR2 YNFKEQ come from the germline V gene. Trimming shortened V by 1 base and J by 4 bases, and 10 bases separated the two germline ends. The CDR3 has 15 residues. The CDR3 DNA reads as TGTGCCAGCAGCCAAGGAGGACAGCATAATGAAAAACTGTTTTTT. Amino acid sequence: CASSQGGQHNEKLFF.

The CDR3 DNA follows: TGTGCCAGCAGCAATCCGGGACTAGCGGGCACCTCCTACGAGCAGTACTTC. This gives the protein CASSNPGLAGTSYEQYF. V and J are TRBV7-2 and TRBJ2-7; 12 nucleotides agree with TRBD2. The trim removed 5 bases at V and 0 bases at J, leaving 8 bases unmatched. CDR3 length: 17 residues. CDR1 is SGHTA and CDR2 is FQGNSA in the germline V gene.

The chain joins TRBV2 to TRBJ2-7; 12 bases fit TRBD2. Looked up from germline, CDR1 is SNHLY and CDR2 is FYNNEI. The CDR3 spans 12 residues. V lost 6 bases and J lost 7; bases outside the gene matches: 1. CDR3 protein: CASRLAGGEQYF. CDR3 nucleotides: TGTGCCAGCAGACTAGCGGGAGGAGAGCAGTACTTC.

The chain has TRBV10-3 and TRBJ2-5; unclear D gene. V was pared by 8 bases and J by 1 base, with 8 bases between. The CDR3 has 12 amino acids. Germline V gene lookup returns CDR1 ENHRY and CDR2 SYGVKD. The CDR3 reads CAIGPAQETQYF. DNA for the CDR3: TGTGCCATCGGGCCAGCCCAAGAGACCCAGTACTTC.